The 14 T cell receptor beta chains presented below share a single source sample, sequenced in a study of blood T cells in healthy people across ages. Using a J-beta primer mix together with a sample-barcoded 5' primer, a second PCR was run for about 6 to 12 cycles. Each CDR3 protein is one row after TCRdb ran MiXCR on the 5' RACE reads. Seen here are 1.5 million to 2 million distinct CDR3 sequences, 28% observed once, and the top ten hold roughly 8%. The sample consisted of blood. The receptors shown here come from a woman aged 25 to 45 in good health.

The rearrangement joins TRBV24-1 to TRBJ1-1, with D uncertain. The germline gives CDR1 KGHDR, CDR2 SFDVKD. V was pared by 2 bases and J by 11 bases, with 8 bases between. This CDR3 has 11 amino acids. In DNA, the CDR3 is TGTGCCACCAGTGATTCCGTATCGGCTTTCTTT. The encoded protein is CATSDSVSAFF.

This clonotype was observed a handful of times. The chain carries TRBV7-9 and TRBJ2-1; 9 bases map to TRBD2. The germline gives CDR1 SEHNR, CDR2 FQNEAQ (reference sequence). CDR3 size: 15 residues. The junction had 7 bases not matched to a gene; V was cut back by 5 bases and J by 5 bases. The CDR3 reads CASSPGTSNHNEQFF. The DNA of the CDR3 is TGTGCCAGCAGCCCCGGGACTAGCAACCACAATGAGCAGTTCTTC.

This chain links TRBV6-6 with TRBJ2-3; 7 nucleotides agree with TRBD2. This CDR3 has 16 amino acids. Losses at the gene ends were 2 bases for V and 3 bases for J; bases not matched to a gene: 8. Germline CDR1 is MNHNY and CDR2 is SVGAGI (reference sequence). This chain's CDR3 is CASSYVAGEATDTQYF. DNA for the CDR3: TGTGCCAGCAGTTACGTTGCGGGGGAGGCAACAGATACGCAGTATTTT.

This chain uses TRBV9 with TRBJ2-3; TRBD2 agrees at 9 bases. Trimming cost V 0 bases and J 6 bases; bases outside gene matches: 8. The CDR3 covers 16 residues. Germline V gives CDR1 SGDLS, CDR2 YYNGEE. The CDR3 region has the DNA TGTGCCAGCAGCGTAGCTGGGCGGGGGGGTCAGGATACGCAGTATTTT. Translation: CASSVAGRGGQDTQYF.

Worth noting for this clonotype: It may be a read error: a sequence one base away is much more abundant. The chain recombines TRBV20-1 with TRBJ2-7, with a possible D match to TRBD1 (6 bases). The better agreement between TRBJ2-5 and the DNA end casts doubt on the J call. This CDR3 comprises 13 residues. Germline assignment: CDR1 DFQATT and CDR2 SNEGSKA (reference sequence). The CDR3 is CSARVDSQETQYF. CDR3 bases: TGCAGTGCTAGGGTGGACAGCCAAGAGACCCAGTACTTC.

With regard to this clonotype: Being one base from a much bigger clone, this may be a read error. CDR3 amino acids: CTTETGTGGYEQYF. The CDR3 DNA reads as TGTACCACCGAGACCGGGACAGGGGGCTACGAGCAGTACTTC. The chain links TRBV10-3 to TRBJ2-7, with 11 positions matching TRBD1. Looked up from germline, CDR1 is ENHRY and CDR2 is SYGVKD. CDR3 length: 14 residues.

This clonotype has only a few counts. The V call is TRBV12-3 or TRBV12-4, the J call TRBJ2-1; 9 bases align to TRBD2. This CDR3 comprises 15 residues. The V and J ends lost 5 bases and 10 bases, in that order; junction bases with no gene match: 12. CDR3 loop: CASSPSGRIGWEQFF. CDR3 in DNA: TGTGCCAGCAGTCCCAGCGGGAGGATTGGCTGGGAGCAGTTCTTC.

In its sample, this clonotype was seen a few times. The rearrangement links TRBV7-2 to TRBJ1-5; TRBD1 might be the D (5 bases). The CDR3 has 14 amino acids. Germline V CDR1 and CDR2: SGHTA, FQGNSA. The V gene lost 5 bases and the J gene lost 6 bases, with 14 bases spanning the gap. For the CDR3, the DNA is TGTGCCAGCAGCCGACAGAGCTGGGGTCAGCCCCAGCATTTT. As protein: CASSRQSWGQPQHF.

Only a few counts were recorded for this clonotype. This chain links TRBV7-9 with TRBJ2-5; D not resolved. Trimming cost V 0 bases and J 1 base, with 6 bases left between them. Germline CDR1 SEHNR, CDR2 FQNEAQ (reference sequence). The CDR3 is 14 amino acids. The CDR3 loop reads CASSLAEFQETQYF. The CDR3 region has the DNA TGTGCCAGCAGCTTAGCGGAGTTCCAAGAGACCCAGTACTTC.

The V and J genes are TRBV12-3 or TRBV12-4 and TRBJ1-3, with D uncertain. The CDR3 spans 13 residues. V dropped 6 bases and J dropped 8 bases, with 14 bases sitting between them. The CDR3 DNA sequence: TGTGCCAGCAGAGAGACTGCGGTGGACACCATATATTTT. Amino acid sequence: CASRETAVDTIYF.

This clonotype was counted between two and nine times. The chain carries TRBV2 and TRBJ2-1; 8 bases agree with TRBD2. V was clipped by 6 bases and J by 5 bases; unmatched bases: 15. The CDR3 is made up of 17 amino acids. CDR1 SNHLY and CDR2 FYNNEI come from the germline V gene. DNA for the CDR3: TGTGCCAGCAGGCACATAACCGGGACTAGGTATAACAATGAGCAGTTCTTC. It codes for CASRHITGTRYNNEQFF.

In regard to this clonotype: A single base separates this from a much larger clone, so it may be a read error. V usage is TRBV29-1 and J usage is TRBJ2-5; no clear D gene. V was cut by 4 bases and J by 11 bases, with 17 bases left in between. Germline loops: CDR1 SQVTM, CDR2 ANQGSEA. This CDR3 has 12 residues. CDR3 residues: CSVGPALREQYF. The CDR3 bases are TGCAGCGTTGGGCCAGCCCTTCGTGAGCAGTACTTC.

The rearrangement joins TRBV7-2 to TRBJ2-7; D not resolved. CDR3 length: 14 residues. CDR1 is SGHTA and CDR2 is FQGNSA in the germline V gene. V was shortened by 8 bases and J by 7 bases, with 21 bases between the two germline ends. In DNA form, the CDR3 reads TGTGCCAGCGGAGCAACGGATAATAGGTGGGAGCAGTACTTC. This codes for CASGATDNRWEQYF.

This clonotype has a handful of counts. The CDR3 spells CASSLEGTPEREYF. The CDR3 nucleotides read TGTGCCAGCAGCTTAGAGGGGACTCCAGAGAGGGAGTACTTC. The V call is TRBV11-2, the J call TRBJ2-7, with a possible D match to TRBD2 (6 bases). In germline, CDR1 is SGHAT, CDR2 FQNNGV. The CDR3 runs to 14 residues. Trimming took off 0 bases at V and 11 bases at J, with 17 bases between the two ends.